This T cell receptor beta chain stems from a study of response to subunit inactivated influenza vaccine. Findings and limits, study-wide: With each seasonal influenza vaccination, the authors suggested, few new T cells are recruited.

Germline V gene data show CDR1 as DFQATT and CDR2 as SNEGSKA (reference sequence). The CDR3 runs to 14 residues. TCRdb redid the calling of the RT-PCR reads with MiXCR, one entry per CDR3 protein. The sample has about 780,000 distinct CDR3 sequences; less than 20% are singletons. This clonotype occurred a few times. Its specificity is not known. This sequence joins TRBV20-1 and TRBJ2-7; 8 bases line up with TRBD2. The source was PBMCs from blood, collected approximately 5 days after vaccination. The sequence was obtained from a man aged 50 to 60 who received an inactivated influenza vaccine. The CDR3 coding sequence is TGCAGCGGCTTACCTGGACTAGCCCATTACGAGCAGTACTTC. It is translated as CSGLPGLAHYEQYF.